The source of this T cell receptor (beta chain) is a study of T cells in Graves' hyperthyroidism and ophthalmopathy. This CDR3 is built from 14 residues. The germline V and J ends were trimmed by 5 bases and 1 base, with 10 bases remaining between them. Researchers took RNA transcripts and amplified the TCR beta CDR3 regions from them. Initially, a first-round RT-PCR of the TCR CDR3 employed the HTBI primer set. TCRdb passed the multiplex PCR reads through MiXCR, listing each CDR3 protein once. Altogether fewer than 850,000 distinct CDR3 sequences are present, roughly 17% being singletons, with the ten largest covering 15% to 17%.

The TCR originated in a man over 45 with Graves' hyperthyroidism. Sequences were obtained from blood. The rearrangement joins TRBV12-3 or TRBV12-4 to TRBJ2-3, with D perhaps matching TRBD1 or TRBD2 (5 bases each). CDR3 residues: CASSKGRGTDTQYF. In nucleotides, the CDR3 is TGTGCCAGCAGTAAGGGACGCGGCACAGATACGCAGTATTTT.